The table lists the clone carrying this T cell receptor beta chain with many counts. The data are from a study of T-cell reconstitution after alpha-beta-depleted transplantation in children. The V gene's germline CDR1 is SGHRS and CDR2 YFSETQ. Losses at the gene ends were 6 bases for V and 6 bases for J; bases not matched to a gene: 9. The length of the CDR3 is 15 residues. Unique molecular identifiers were incorporated during preparation of the TCRbeta library. Each CDR3 protein is one row after TCRdb ran MiXCR on the PCR reads. Of approximately 83,000 distinct CDR3 sequences listed, 7% to 10% are singletons.

V usage is TRBV5-1 and J usage is TRBJ1-6; 7 positions agree with TRBD1. This sequence originates from a human donor who donated a stem cell graft to a child with congenital amegakaryocytic thrombocytopenia. The sample in question was PBMCs from the stem cell graft donor, obtained from the stem cell graft. The CDR3 DNA reads as TGCGCCAGCACCCCTACCGGGACAGCTAATTCACCCCTCCACTTT. This sequence encodes CASTPTGTANSPLHF. Based on the CDR3 plus reference TRBV5-1 and TRBJ1-6, the full variable domain is KAGVTQTPRYLIKTRGQQVTLSCSPISGHRSVSWYQQTPGQGLQFLFEYFSETQRNKGNFPGRFSGRQFSNSRSEMNVSTLELGDSALYLCASTPTGTANSPLHFGNGTRLTVT.